A selection of T cell receptor beta chains follows, all from one sample in a study of blood T cell repertoires in COVID-19. The assay was immunoSEQ multiplex PCR, and TCRdb's table has in-frame clones only and misses some. The sample yields about 440,000 clones, approximately 89% seen once. Input material: peripheral blood. All receptors come from a woman aged 45-65 years with COVID-19, enrolled during active disease. CDR3s include the opening cysteine and the closing phenylalanine or tryptophan. A D gene is named only where the DNA matches it firmly. Some rows have no size entry. The others give once, few or many, or a class for an expanded clone.

TRBJ2-5,TRBV6-2/TRBV6-3,.,.,TGTGCCAGCAGTTACTCTGGGGCGGGACGATGGGGTACCCAGTACTTC,CASSYSGAGRWGTQYF
TRBJ1-4,TRBV29-1,.,.,TGCAGCGCAAAGGGGATAGACCTTGCAACTAATGAAAAACTGTTTTTT,CSAKGIDLATNEKLFF
TRBJ2-1,TRBV4-1,TRBD2,.,TGCGCCAGCAGCCACGCCCGGGGGGGCCTTAGCAATGAGCAGTTCTTC,CASSHARGGLSNEQFF
TRBJ1-4,TRBV5-6,.,.,TGTGCCAGCACCCAAATCCACGACAGAGAAAAACTGTTTTTT,CASTQIHDREKLFF
TRBJ2-1,TRBV29-1,.,.,TGCAGCGTCCCCCGTGGAGGCATCAGCCACAATGAGCAGTTCTTC,CSVPRGGISHNEQFF
TRBJ2-7,TRBV7-2,TRBD1,.,TGTGCCAGCAGCCAAGACAGGGGGAAATACTACGAGCAGTACTTC,CASSQDRGKYYEQYF
TRBJ2-7,TRBV14,.,.,TGTGCCAGCAGCCCCGGGACTCAAAAGCAGTACTTC,CASSPGTQKQYF
TRBJ2-4,TRBV19,TRBD1,few,TGTGCCAGTAGTCGCCGACAGGGGGGTTCCAAAAACATTCAGTACTTC,CASSRRQGGSKNIQYF
TRBJ1-4,TRBV9,.,.,TGTGCCAGCGGACCGGGCCTCGGGGCTAATGAAAAACTGTTTTTT,CASGPGLGANEKLFF
TRBJ2-7,TRBV7-8,.,.,TGTGCCAGCAGCTTATTAGGGAGCTACGAGCAGTACTTC,CASSLLGSYEQYF
TRBJ2-1,TRBV6-5,TRBD1,.,TGTGCCAGCAGTTACACCGGACAGGGCAATGAGCAGTTCTTC,CASSYTGQGNEQFF
TRBJ2-7,TRBV19,TRBD2,.,TGTGCCAGTAGTATGGGAGGGGACGAGCAGTACTTC,CASSMGGDEQYF
TRBJ1-2,TRBV6-1,TRBD1,.,TGTGCCAGCAGTGAAGTATTTGGAGACAGGGGGAATGGCTACACCTTC,CASSEVFGDRGNGYTF
TRBJ2-2,TRBV2,.,.,TGTGCCAGCAGTGAAGCGCTTCAGAGAACAGGGCACGGGGAGCTGTTTTTT,CASSEALQRTGHGELFF
TRBJ2-2,TRBV9,TRBD1,once,TGTGCCAGCAGCGGTGGGCAGGGGGCGCTTACCGGGGAGCTGTTTTTT,CASSGGQGALTGELFF
TRBJ2-7,TRBV5-1,TRBD2,.,TGCGCCAGCATCAACGGGGAGGGCAACACCTACGAGCAGTACTTC,CASINGEGNTYEQYF
TRBJ2-3,TRBV9,TRBD2,.,TGTGCCAGCAGCGTAGAAACGGGGGGGCCAACAGATACGCAGTATTTT,CASSVETGGPTDTQYF
TRBJ1-6,TRBV30,.,.,TGTGCCTGGGCAGGGACGGCGGGATCACCCCTCCACTTT,CAWAGTAGSPLHF
TRBJ2-1,TRBV10-3,TRBD1,.,TGTGCCATCAGGGTTAGACAGGGGATAGGGGACAATGAGCAGTTCTTC,CAIRVRQGIGDNEQFF
TRBJ1-3,TRBV6-5,TRBD1,.,TGTGCCAGCATAAGGACAGGGAGCTCTGGAAACACCATATATTTT,CASIRTGSSGNTIYF
TRBJ1-2,TRBV7-2,.,.,TGTGCCAGCAGCGACTGGACAGCTAACTATGGCTACACCTTC,CASSDWTANYGYTF
TRBJ2-3,TRBV10-1,.,.,TGCGCCAGCAGTGTCGACAGTCCGACCGATACGCAGTATTTT,CASSVDSPTDTQYF
TRBJ1-6,TRBV11-2,TRBD1,.,TGTGCCAGCAGCTTAGCCGAGGGGGCTTCACCCCTCCACTTT,CASSLAEGASPLHF
TRBJ1-4,TRBV12-3/TRBV12-4,.,.,TGTGCCAACCGAAAGGGACTCAATGAAAAACTGTTTTTT,CANRKGLNEKLFF
TRBJ1-1,TRBV11-2,.,.,TGTGCCAGCAGCCGCGAGCTGAACACTGAAGCTTTCTTT,CASSRELNTEAFF
TRBJ1-4,TRBV6-5,.,.,TGTGCCAGCAGCCAGCGGCGCACAACTGAAAAACTGTTTTTT,CASSQRRTTEKLFF
TRBJ2-7,TRBV6-6,TRBD2,once,TGTGCCAGCAGTTACCTCGGGGGGGCTGGCGAGCAGTACTTC,CASSYLGGAGEQYF
TRBJ2-1,TRBV11-2,.,.,TGTGCCAGCAGCTTAGGTGCGGGGGCCAATGAGCAGTTCTTC,CASSLGAGANEQFF
TRBJ1-5,TRBV18,.,.,TGTGCCAGCTCACCCGCGACTGGGAGCAATCAGCCCCAGCATTTT,CASSPATGSNQPQHF
TRBJ2-2,TRBV19,TRBD1,.,TGTGCCAGTACCCCGGACAGGGCGACCGGGGAGCTGTTTTTT,CASTPDRATGELFF
TRBJ1-6,TRBV28,.,.,TGTGCCAGCACTACTACACTGGTCTCCTATAATTCACCCCTCCACTTT,CASTTTLVSYNSPLHF
TRBJ1-4,TRBV30,.,.,TGTGCCTGGAGTGTAGGGGTTTCGGGTGAAAAACTGTTTTTT,CAWSVGVSGEKLFF
TRBJ1-2,TRBV18,.,.,TGTGCCAGCTCACCTCAGCGGGATACCTATGGCTACACCTTC,CASSPQRDTYGYTF
TRBJ2-5,TRBV9,TRBD1,.,TGTGCCAGCAGCGTATTTGAGGGGACAGTGAAAGAGACCCAGTACTTC,CASSVFEGTVKETQYF
TRBJ1-1,TRBV6-6,.,once,TGTGCCAGCAGTTACGAACGGGGCACTGAAGCTTTCTTT,CASSYERGTEAFF
TRBJ2-7,TRBV25-1,TRBD1,.,TGTGCCAGCAGCCGACAGGGGGGCCCCTACGAGCAGTACTTC,CASSRQGGPYEQYF
TRBJ1-5,TRBV10-3,.,.,TGTGCCATCGCGACAGACCCCAATCAGCCCCAGCATTTT,CAIATDPNQPQHF
TRBJ2-2,TRBV19,.,.,TGTGCCAGTAGTCCCCAGGTGTCCGGGGAGCTGTTTTTT,CASSPQVSGELFF
TRBJ1-2,TRBV28,TRBD1,.,TGTGCCAGCAGTCTCGGGACAGGGGACAGTTACTACTATGGCTACACCTTC,CASSLGTGDSYYYGYTF
TRBJ1-1,TRBV6-5,.,.,TGTGCCAGCTCTAGCAGGCGGAACACTGAAGCTTTCTTT,CASSSRRNTEAFF
TRBJ2-2,TRBV9,.,.,TGTGCCAGCAGCGTTAGTTCGGGGTCGAACACCGGGGAGCTGTTTTTT,CASSVSSGSNTGELFF
TRBJ1-1,TRBV24-1,.,.,TGTGCCACCAGTGAGCGGGACAACACTGAAGCTTTCTTT,CATSERDNTEAFF
TRBJ2-3,TRBV4-1,TRBD1,.,TGCGCCAGCAGCCAAGATAGTAGGGGGCCGGGGGATACGCAGTATTTT,CASSQDSRGPGDTQYF
TRBJ1-4,TRBV2,.,.,TGTGCCAGCAGGGCCTCACGGGTCGACAATGAAAAACTGTTTTTT,CASRASRVDNEKLFF
TRBJ1-2,TRBV30,TRBD1,.,TGTGCCTGTTACAGGGGGCGTAACTATGGCTACACCTTC,CACYRGRNYGYTF
TRBJ2-3,TRBV11-3,TRBD2,.,TGTGCCAGCAGCCCAGCGGGGAGCACAGATACGCAGTATTTT,CASSPAGSTDTQYF
TRBJ1-6,TRBV6-5,.,once,TGTGCCAGCCGCCCAGGTATCAATTCACCCCTCCACTTT,CASRPGINSPLHF
TRBJ2-1,TRBV29-1,.,.,TGCAGCGTTCTCTACAATGAGCAGTTCTTC,CSVLYNEQFF
TRBJ1-2,TRBV6-5,.,once,TGTGCCAGCAGTTCATCGGGGGTTTTCTATGGCTACACCTTC,CASSSSGVFYGYTF
TRBJ2-1,TRBV3-1/TRBV3-2,TRBD2,.,TGTGCCAGCAGCCCCAGCGGGGGGGCGGGAAATGAGCAGTTCTTC,CASSPSGGAGNEQFF
TRBJ1-1,TRBV6-1,.,.,TGTGCCAGCAGTGAAGTCGCTCAGGGGACCACTGAAGCTTTCTTT,CASSEVAQGTTEAFF
TRBJ2-7,TRBV3-1/TRBV3-2,.,.,TGTGCCAGCAGCCAATCACTAGTGGAGACCTACGAGCAGTACTTC,CASSQSLVETYEQYF
TRBJ1-1,TRBV2,TRBD1,.,TGTGCCAGCAGTGTTTCTGCGGGACAGGGGAACACTGAAGCTTTCTTT,CASSVSAGQGNTEAFF
TRBJ2-2,TRBV7-2,TRBD2,.,TGTGCCAGCAGCTTAGAAGGGAGGGCTAGCGGGACCGGGGAGCTGTTTTTT,CASSLEGRASGTGELFF
TRBJ2-7,TRBV4-1,TRBD1,.,TGCGCCAGCAGCCAAGAGGGTACCGGGACAGTTGAGCAGTACTTC,CASSQEGTGTVEQYF
TRBJ1-1,TRBV10-2,.,once,TGCGCCAGGGGGTTAGCTACAGGACAGAACACTGAAGCTTTCTTT,CARGLATGQNTEAFF
TRBJ1-6,TRBV9,.,.,TGTGCCAGCAGCGTATTAGGGGATTCCTATAATTCACCCCTCCACTTT,CASSVLGDSYNSPLHF
TRBJ1-4,TRBV4-1,.,.,TGCGCCAGCAGCCAAGATGGGAGTCTGTGGGAAAAACTGTTTTTT,CASSQDGSLWEKLFF
TRBJ1-1,TRBV11-1,.,few,TGTGCCAGCAGCTTCCCGAAAGTAACTTCGAACACTGAAGCTTTCTTT,CASSFPKVTSNTEAFF